The 19 T cell receptor beta chains reported below all come from one sample, sequenced in a study of control samples from healthy donors and cancer patients (TCRdb year 2020). Library preparation used the immunoSEQ multiplex PCR assay. This is the immuneACCESS table as TCRdb keeps it, with only in-frame sequences that have V and J called. A part of the clones is gone; compared with another copy, unresolved V genes explain less than half, and the rest is unexplained. This sample is represented by nearly 55,000 clones; around 95% of them were singletons. Of the sample, around 2% falls within the top ten clones. The sequenced sample consisted of blood. The receptors derive from a woman aged 25 to 39 in good health.

This sequence joins TRBV7-2 and TRBJ2-1, with 8 bases aligning to TRBD2. The CDR3 length is 14 residues. In germline, CDR1 is SGHTA, CDR2 FQGNSA. The trim removed 0 bases at V and 6 bases at J, leaving 1 base unmatched. The CDR3 DNA is TGTGCCAGCAGCTTAGCAGCGGGAGCCAATGAGCAGTTCTTC. This gives the protein CASSLAAGANEQFF.

The J gene is TRBJ1-1, the V gene TRBV13; perhaps TRBD1 as D (6 bases). The germline V gene has CDR1 PRHDT and CDR2 FYEKMQ (reference sequence). Trimming removed 7 bases at V and 2 bases at J, with 23 bases between. This CDR3 has 17 residues. The CDR3 protein is CASTETGSPNRNTEAFF. CDR3 nucleotides: TGTGCCAGCACCGAAACAGGGTCACCGAACCGCAACACTGAAGCTTTCTTT.

The CDR3 nucleotides read TGTGCCAGCAGTGAATACGGACTAGCGGGAGATGAGCAGTTCTTC. Its translation: CASSEYGLAGDEQFF. The V call is TRBV25-1, the J call TRBJ2-1; 13 nucleotides agree with TRBD2. The germline CDR1 and CDR2 sequences are MGHDK and SYGVNS. The V segment lost 0 bases and the J segment 8 bases; nucleotides outside the gene matches: 1. The CDR3 has 15 residues.

The chain couples TRBV6-1 to TRBJ1-4; no clear D. Trimming stripped 0 bases from V and 5 bases from J, with 7 bases between. Germline CDR1 MNHNS, CDR2 SASEGT. The CDR3 spans 14 residues. The DNA for the CDR3 is TGTGCCAGCAGTGAAGCGGGCAGAAATGAAAAACTGTTTTTT. Its protein is CASSEAGRNEKLFF.

About this clone itself: An end of the junction differs from the germline gene, which may be a read error. This chain connects TRBV28 to TRBJ1-5, with D possibly TRBD1 on 6 matching bases. This CDR3 is built from 17 residues. The germline gives CDR1 MDHEN, CDR2 SYDVKM. CDR3 loop: CAGRGLGQLGSNQPQHF. The DNA for the CDR3 is TGTGCCGGCAGGGGATTGGGACAACTTGGGAGCAATCAGCCCCAGCATTTT.

The chain links TRBV19 to TRBJ2-1; TRBD2 agrees at 10 bases. The J segment lost 7 bases and the V segment lost 4 bases, leaving 7 bases of the junction unmatched. CDR3 length: 15 residues. CDR1 and CDR2 from the germline V gene are LNHDA and SQIVND (reference sequence). The CDR3 coding sequence is TGTGCCAGTAGTACGCTAGCGGGAGTTGGGAATGAGCAGTTCTTC. It yields the protein CASSTLAGVGNEQFF.

The chain employs TRBV5-4 and TRBJ2-1, with 10 positions matching TRBD1. The ends lost 5 bases at V and 8 bases at J; junction bases unmatched: 10. The CDR3 consists of 15 residues. From germline, CDR1 is SGHNT and CDR2 YYREEE (reference sequence). Here the CDR3 reads CASSTRQGAYDEQFF. In DNA, the CDR3 is TGTGCCAGCAGTACCCGACAGGGGGCGTACGATGAGCAGTTCTTC.

The rearrangement joins TRBV4-2 to TRBJ1-3; D remains ambiguous. V was clipped by 1 base and J by 6 bases, with 7 bases between them. This CDR3 region has 13 residues. CDR1 is LGHNA, CDR2 YNFKEQ, per germline. DNA for the CDR3: TGTGCCAGCAGCCAAGGTACCTTAAACACCATATATTTT. It codes for CASSQGTLNTIYF.

V usage is TRBV28 and J usage is TRBJ1-3; the D is unclear. The CDR3 has 13 amino acids. V lost 2 bases and J lost 1, with 3 bases in between. Germline lookup yields CDR1 MDHEN and CDR2 SYDVKM. The CDR3, as DNA: TGTGCCAGCAGTTTAGAGTCTGGAAACACCATATATTTT. It is translated as CASSLESGNTIYF.

This sequence joins TRBV7-9 and TRBJ2-1, with TRBD1 matching over 10 bases. Unmatched junction bases numbered 7, after V lost 5 bases and J lost 3 bases. Germline assignment: CDR1 SEHNR and CDR2 FQNEAQ (reference sequence). The CDR3 consists of 16 residues. This CDR3 is CASSLTRTGGYNEQFF. CDR3 sequence (DNA): TGTGCCAGCAGCCTAACTCGGACAGGGGGCTACAATGAGCAGTTCTTC.

The chain recombines TRBV7-3 with TRBJ2-1; D is unresolved. V lost 1 base and J 10 bases, leaving 11 bases between the germline ends. The CDR3 is made up of 13 amino acids. Germline loops: CDR1 SGHTA, CDR2 FQGTGA. For the CDR3, the DNA is TGTGCCAGCAGCTTAATCCGAGACGGGGAGCAGTTCTTC. Amino acid sequence: CASSLIRDGEQFF.

The chain carries TRBV5-1 and TRBJ2-2, with a tentative D call TRBD1 (5 bases). This CDR3 region has 13 residues. V gave up 2 bases and J gave up 5 bases, with 7 bases separating them. Germline V gene data show CDR1 as SGHRS and CDR2 as YFSETQ. The DNA of the CDR3 is TGCGCCAGCAGCTTACAGGAGACCGGGGAGCTGTTTTTT. Protein sequence: CASSLQETGELFF.

The CDR3 region has the DNA TGTGCCACCCAATGGGGGGGCAGGGGGAACTATGGCTACACCTTC. As protein: CATQWGGRGNYGYTF. V gene TRBV5-6 combines with J gene TRBJ1-2, with TRBD1 matching over 7 bases. V lost 9 bases to trimming and J lost 2 bases; unmatched junction nucleotides: 13. The CDR3 consists of 15 residues. Per the germline V gene, CDR1 is SGHDT and CDR2 is YYEEEE. The full variable domain, rest sourced from reference TRBV5-6 and TRBJ1-2, is DAGVTQSPTHLIKTRGQQVTLRCSPKSGHDTVSWYQQALGQGPQFIFQYYEEEERQRGNFPDRFSGHQFPNYSSELNVNALLLGDSALYLCATQWGGRGNYGYTFGSGTRLTVV.

V usage is TRBV10-3 and J usage is TRBJ2-2, with D tentatively TRBD1 (6 bases). The germline V and J ends were trimmed by 2 bases and 0 bases, with 10 bases remaining between them. Germline assignment: CDR1 ENHRY and CDR2 SYGVKD. The CDR3 totals 16 residues. DNA of the CDR3: TGTGCCATCAGTGAGACTAACAGGGCGAACACCGGGGAGCTGTTTTTT. This encodes CAISETNRANTGELFF.

This chain joins TRBV5-1 and TRBJ2-1, with 10 bases that match TRBD1. The germline CDR1 and CDR2 sequences are SGHRS and YFSETQ. J was trimmed by 6 bases and V by 2 bases; bases with no gene match: 8. The CDR3 covers 16 residues. Written as DNA, the CDR3 is TGCGCCAGCAGCTTACGAACCGGGACAGGGGTCAATGAGCAGTTCTTC. Encoded protein: CASSLRTGTGVNEQFF.

The J gene is TRBJ2-1, the V gene TRBV5-1, with 8 positions matching TRBD2. CDR1 is SGHRS and CDR2 is YFSETQ in the germline V gene. V lost 3 bases and J lost 6; bases outside the gene matches: 8. The CDR3 has 15 residues. CDR3 protein: CASSYPGGVSNEQFF. In DNA form, the CDR3 reads TGCGCCAGCAGCTACCCCGGGGGGGTTTCCAATGAGCAGTTCTTC.

This chain connects TRBV12-3 or TRBV12-4 to TRBJ1-2; D unclear. The V gene lost 4 bases and the J gene lost 6 bases, with 9 bases spanning the gap. The CDR3 extends over 12 amino acids. CDR3 sequence: CASSYGVDGYTF. CDR3 sequence (DNA): TGTGCCAGCAGTTACGGGGTAGATGGCTACACCTTC.

The J gene is TRBJ2-1, the V gene TRBV27; D tentatively fits TRBD1 or TRBD2 (6 bases each). The CDR3 length is 14 residues. The V end was cut by 6 bases, the J end by 5 bases, with 14 bases between. CDR1 is MNHEY and CDR2 is SMNVEV in the germline V gene (reference sequence). In DNA, the CDR3 is TGTGCCAGCAGATCAATCGGGGGCGACAATGAGCAGTTCTTC. The encoded protein is CASRSIGGDNEQFF.

The V and J genes are TRBV12-3 or TRBV12-4 and TRBJ1-1; no clear D gene. The length of the CDR3 is 13 residues. V was clipped by 3 bases and J by 3 bases, with 8 bases between them. The CDR3 here is CASSFFMDTEAFF. CDR3 sequence (DNA): TGTGCCAGCAGTTTTTTCATGGACACTGAAGCTTTCTTT.